The present T cell receptor (beta chain) was sequenced within a study of PD-1 blockade in classical Hodgkin lymphoma. Using immunoSEQ multiplex PCR, the repertoire was profiled, and TCRdb retains in-frame clones only, with some absent. This table holds about 2,100 clones, around 85% found once. The germline V and J ends were trimmed by 4 bases and 4 bases, with 7 bases remaining between them. The CDR3 length is 11 residues. CDR1 and CDR2 from the germline V gene are DFQATT and SNEGSKA (reference sequence). Only a few counts were recorded for this clone. Antigen specificity is unknown. Each patient experienced a relapse that followed autologous stem cell transplantation, and brentuximab vedotin exposure varied. The best responses consisted of complete response, partial response or progressive disease. Whole-study findings and limits: Repertoire differences lack defined causes, possibly disease activity or prior therapy. Prior to therapy, complete responders displayed diversity much like that of newly diagnosed patients.

The sequence came from a human donor with classical Hodgkin lymphoma. The chain recombines TRBV20-1 with TRBJ1-1; perhaps TRBD1 as D (6 bases). The starting material was peripheral blood mononuclear cells (PBMCs), obtained at baseline. This CDR3 is CSATGATEAFF. The CDR3 region has the DNA TGCAGTGCTACAGGGGCCACTGAAGCTTTCTTT.